This T cell receptor beta chain was retrieved from a study of cytomegalovirus exposure and HLA in healthy donors. This PCR relied on a set of 60 Vbeta primers and 13 Jbeta primers. Assay: immunoSEQ multiplex PCR; the TCRdb copy retains only in-frame clones and omits some. The sample records some 150,000 clones, around four fifths being singletons. About this clone itself: Its matching antigen is unknown.

In germline, CDR1 is SGHRS, CDR2 YFSETQ. Trimming removed 2 bases at V and 0 bases at J, with 6 bases between. This CDR3 is built from 15 residues. Regarding the study as a whole: The authors considered a cluster of highly shared sequence variants likely to be a sequencing artifact. Segments of the TCR beta V type were, in most cases, productive about 87% or about 30% of the time in an earlier analysis.

The sample was PBMCs. This chain connects TRBV5-1 to TRBJ2-6, with a weak D call TRBD1 (5 bases). The sequence was obtained from a woman between 45 and 65 years old in good health and CMV-seropositive. The CDR3 DNA is TGCGCCAGCAGCTTAGGGGACTCTGGGGCCAACGTCCTGACTTTC. Translating it yields CASSLGDSGANVLTF. The full variable domain, in which reference TRBV5-1 and TRBJ2-6 provide the parts outside the CDR3, is KAGVTQTPRYLIKTRGQQVTLSCSPISGHRSVSWYQQTPGQGLQFLFEYFSETQRNKGNFPGRFSGRQFSNSRSEMNVSTLELGDSALYLCASSLGDSGANVLTFGAGSRLTVL.